The 14 T cell receptor beta chains given below trace back to one sample, sequenced in a study of blood T cell repertoires in COVID-19 (dated by TCRdb to between 2020 and 2021). Receptors were amplified or captured by the immunoSEQ multiplex PCR assay. As stored in TCRdb, this immuneACCESS dataset retains in-frame rearrangements with V and J assigned. A fraction of the clones does not appear; measured against another copy, unresolved V genes explain less than half of the discrepancy, and the remainder lacks a known reason. The sample has nearly 15,000 clones on record, more than 70% of them singletons. Roughly 8.8% of the sample rests with the top ten. Sequenced sample: peripheral blood. Source of these receptors: a human donor in a cohort sampled during active COVID-19.

The count of this clone is one. This chain connects TRBV18 to TRBJ2-5; 8 nucleotides agree with TRBD1. V was pared by 2 bases and J by 5 bases, with 7 bases of the junction left unmatched. The CDR3 is 15 amino acids. In germline, CDR1 is KGHSH, CDR2 LQKENI. The DNA for the CDR3 is TGTGCCAGCTCACCAAGAACAGGGGGTTTGGAGACCCAGTACTTC. Amino acid sequence: CASSPRTGGLETQYF.

The chain uses TRBV10-1 and TRBJ2-1, with 7 bases aligning to TRBD2. The germline CDR1 and CDR2 sequences are WNHNN and SYGVQD (reference sequence). CDR3 length equals 15 residues. CDR3 region: CAMRLAGELYNEQFF. DNA of the CDR3: TGCGCGATGAGACTGGCGGGAGAACTTTACAATGAGCAGTTCTTC.

This chain uses TRBV23-1 with TRBJ2-4; D is unresolved. TRBV23-1 is an ORF; its function is uncertain. This CDR3 has 17 amino acids. V lost 3 bases to trimming and J lost 9 bases, with 24 bases between them. The DNA for the CDR3 is TGCGCCAGCAGTCACCCTTCCATTAAAGCGCGCGTGGTCATTCAGTACTTC. It specifies CASSHPSIKARVVIQYF.

The V call is TRBV5-1, the J call TRBJ2-1; possible D gene TRBD1, 6 bases. Germline-derived CDR1 and CDR2 are SGHRS and YFSETQ. V was trimmed by 4 bases and J by 10 bases, leaving 9 bases between them. The CDR3 consists of 11 residues. CDR3 sequence reads: CASSTTGEQFF. As DNA, the CDR3 is TGCGCCAGCAGCACCACAGGGGAGCAGTTCTTC. Looking up the rest from reference TRBV5-1 and TRBJ2-1 gives the full variable domain: KAGVTQTPRYLIKTRGQQVTLSCSPISGHRSVSWYQQTPGQGLQFLFEYFSETQRNKGNFPGRFSGRQFSNSRSEMNVSTLELGDSALYLCASSTTGEQFFGPGTRLTVL.

V and J are TRBV11-2 and TRBJ2-7, with TRBD2 as a possible D gene (5 bases). This CDR3 is built from 14 residues. With 1 base removed from V and 7 bases from J, the gap between germline ends came to 14 bases. From germline, CDR1 is SGHAT and CDR2 FQNNGV. The CDR3 DNA reads as TGTGCCAGCAGCTTAGGAGTTAGCGCTGGTGAGCAGTACTTC. This translates into CASSLGVSAGEQYF. The full variable domain, completed using reference TRBV11-2 and TRBJ2-7, is EAGVAQSPRYKIIEKRQSVAFWCNPISGHATLYWYQQILGQGPKLLIQFQNNGVVDDSQLPKDRFSAERLKGVDSTLKIQPAKLEDSAVYLCASSLGVSAGEQYFGPGTRLTVT.

This clone was seen just once. The V call is TRBV6-5, the J call TRBJ2-7; 12 positions match TRBD2. Germline loops: CDR1 MNHEY, CDR2 SVGAGI. J gave up 6 bases and V 0 bases, and 3 bases lay outside the gene matches. There are 15 residues in the CDR3. DNA of the CDR3: TGTGCCAGCAGTTACTCGAGACTAGCGGGAGTCGAGCAGTACTTC. This gives the protein CASSYSRLAGVEQYF.

The chain joins TRBV28 to TRBJ1-2, with 7 bases aligning to TRBD1. The V segment lost 5 bases and the J segment 0 bases; nucleotides outside the gene matches: 15. CDR3 length equals 18 residues. Germline-derived CDR1 and CDR2 are MDHEN and SYDVKM. CDR3 sequence: CASSTPQGTVSANYGYTF. DNA of the CDR3: TGTGCCAGCAGTACCCCACAGGGGACCGTTTCAGCTAACTATGGCTACACCTTC.

The chain carries TRBV4-2 and TRBJ2-3, with TRBD2 matching 8 bases. The trim removed 0 bases at V and 5 bases at J, leaving 13 bases unmatched. The germline V gene has CDR1 LGHNA and CDR2 YNFKEQ. The CDR3 runs to 18 residues. The CDR3 DNA is TGTGCCAGCAGCCAAGATGTGACTAGCGTTAGGTGGGGAGATACGCAGTATTTT. Amino acids: CASSQDVTSVRWGDTQYF.

V is TRBV10-3 and J is TRBJ2-1; perhaps TRBD1 as D (6 bases). The CDR3 runs 13 residues. Trimming pared 2 bases from V and 6 bases from J, leaving 8 bases between. Germline loops: CDR1 ENHRY, CDR2 SYGVKD. CDR3 nucleotides: TGTGCCATCAGTGAGACGGACAGCAATGAGCAGTTCTTC. It is translated as CAISETDSNEQFF.

The V gene is TRBV18, the J gene TRBJ2-7; 8 bases line up with TRBD2. Germline values: CDR1 KGHSH, CDR2 LQKENI. This CDR3 spans 14 amino acids. J lost 0 bases, V lost 8 bases, and 6 bases had no gene match. The CDR3 nucleotides read TGTGCCAGCCTCGGGAGGGCCCGCTCCTACGAGCAGTACTTC. Its protein is CASLGRARSYEQYF.

The chain employs TRBV2 and TRBJ2-7, with D possibly being TRBD1 (6 bases). With 8 bases removed from V and 0 bases from J, the gap between germline ends came to 17 bases. The CDR3 contains 15 residues. Germline CDR1 SNHLY, CDR2 FYNNEI. This CDR3 is CASQIDRMISYEQYF. In DNA, the CDR3 is TGTGCCAGCCAGATTGACAGGATGATCTCCTACGAGCAGTACTTC.

The V call is TRBV30, the J call TRBJ2-5, with D maybe TRBD2 (6 bases). Germline CDR1 GTSNPN, CDR2 SVGIG (reference sequence). The CDR3 is 16 residues long. Trimming left V 1 base short and J 5 bases short, with 20 bases between. CDR3 bases: TGTGCCTGGAGTGACGGTAGGGACTCGGGGTGTGAGACCCAGTACTTC. This translates into CAWSDGRDSGCETQYF.

This clone has more than one count but fewer than ten. This chain links TRBV9 with TRBJ1-5; D unclear. V lost 2 bases and J lost 5, with 8 bases in between. This CDR3 has 13 residues. From germline, CDR1 is SGDLS and CDR2 YYNGEE. This chain's CDR3 is CASSVGNYQPQHF. CDR3 bases: TGTGCCAGCAGCGTCGGGAACTATCAGCCCCAGCATTTT.

J is TRBJ2-2 and V is TRBV7-8; possibly TRBD1 for D (5 bases). The CDR3 covers 13 residues. V dropped 6 bases and J dropped 3 bases, with 8 bases sitting between them. Germline values: CDR1 SGHVS, CDR2 FQNEAQ. Here the CDR3 DNA reads TGTGCCAGCAGGCCGACAGACACCGGGGAGCTGTTTTTT. This gives the protein CASRPTDTGELFF. Drawing the rest from reference TRBV7-8 and TRBJ2-2, the complete variable domain is GAGVSQSPRYKVAKRGQDVALRCDPISGHVSLFWYQQALGQGPEFLTYFQNEAQLDKSGLPSDRFFAERPEGSVSTLKIQRTQQEDSAVYLCASRPTDTGELFFGEGSRLTVL.